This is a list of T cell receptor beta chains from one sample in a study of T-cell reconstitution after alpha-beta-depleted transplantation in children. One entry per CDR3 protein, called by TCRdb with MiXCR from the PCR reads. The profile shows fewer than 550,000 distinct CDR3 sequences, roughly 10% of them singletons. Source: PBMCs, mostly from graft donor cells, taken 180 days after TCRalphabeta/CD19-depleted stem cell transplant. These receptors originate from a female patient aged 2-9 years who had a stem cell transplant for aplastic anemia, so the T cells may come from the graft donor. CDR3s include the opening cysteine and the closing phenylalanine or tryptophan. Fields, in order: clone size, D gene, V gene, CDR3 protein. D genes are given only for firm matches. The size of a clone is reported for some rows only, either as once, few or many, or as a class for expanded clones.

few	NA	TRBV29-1	CSVLFWDLNEQFF
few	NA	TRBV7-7	CASSTRSFPSESTGELFF
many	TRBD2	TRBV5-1	CASSLVLAGGGNEQFF
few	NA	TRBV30	CAWNTIQGSGNTIYF
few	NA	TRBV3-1	CASSQEWPTTDTQYF
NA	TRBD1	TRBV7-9	CASSGSSSTGLNYGYTF
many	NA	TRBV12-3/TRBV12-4	CASSLSGKTQYF
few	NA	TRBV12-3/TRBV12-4	CASSSTASRYNEQFF
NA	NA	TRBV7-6	CASSLVGGHTEAFF
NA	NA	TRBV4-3	CASSQAPQSTDTQYF
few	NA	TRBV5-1	CASSFSGRYEKLFF
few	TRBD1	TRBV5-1	CASSAGQGYEKLFF
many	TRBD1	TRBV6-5	CASRPDRGGNSPLHF
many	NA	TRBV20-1	CSASQGGQETQYF
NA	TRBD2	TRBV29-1	CSAGLAGSSYEQYF
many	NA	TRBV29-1	CSVGPLGEMNTGELFF
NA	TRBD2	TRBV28	CASSLSSGRRFQETQYF
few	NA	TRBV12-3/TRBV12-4	CASSLSPATGELFF
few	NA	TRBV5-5	CASSYGGANTEAFF
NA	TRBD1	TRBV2	CASSVLRGQGSSGNTIYF
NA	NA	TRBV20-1	CSASQVAKNIQYF
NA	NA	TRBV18	CASSLRQGEQYF
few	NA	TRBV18	CASSPGALGVNEQFF
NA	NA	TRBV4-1	CASSQERQGANVLTF
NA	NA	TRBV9	CASSVGRTDTQYF
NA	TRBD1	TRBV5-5	CASKTQGKADTQYF
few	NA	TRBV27	CASSLGRPETQYF
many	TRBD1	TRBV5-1	CASSRGQGGQPQHF
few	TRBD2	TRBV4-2	CASSLTRLAGEDGLF
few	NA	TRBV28	CASSLPFDSVRGETQYF
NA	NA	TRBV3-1	CASRREGANVLTF
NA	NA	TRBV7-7	CASSFPGPRLF
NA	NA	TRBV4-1	CASSQENQGLGSNQPQHF
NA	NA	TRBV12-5	CATCQGGWRATGNIQYF
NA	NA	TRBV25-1	CASSPTLGSNQPQHF
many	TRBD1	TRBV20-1	CSAGQGLYTEAFF
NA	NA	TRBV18	CASSPPGDWSYNEQFF
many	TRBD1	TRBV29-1	CSVVWDRVGGELFF
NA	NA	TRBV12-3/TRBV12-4	CASTGREGTDTQYF
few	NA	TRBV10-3	CAIRILGRIADTQYF
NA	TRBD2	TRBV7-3	CASSLRLAGGIDTQYF
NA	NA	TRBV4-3	CASSFESASPYEQYF
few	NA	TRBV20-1	CSAPRSENNEQFF
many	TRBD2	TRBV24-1	CATSDSSGAHNEQFF
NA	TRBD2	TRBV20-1	CSASPLLAGKNSQYF